Sequencing of this T cell receptor (beta chain) was carried out in a study of CD8 T cells in Susac syndrome (dated by TCRdb to 2018 to 2020). Broadly, across the study: Among the sequenced Susac syndrome patients, five or six had clinically active disease and under 10 were in clinical remission. At blood withdrawal, Susac syndrome patients were therapy-naive, treated with corticosteroids (with IVIg additionally given to some), or treated with IVIg alone. Repertoire sequencing was used to test whether CD8+ T cell activation and differentiation in Susac syndrome was antigen driven. Overall results and qualifications from the work: The study acknowledged that relatively few individuals were included in the TCR sequencing and HLA analysis. No clonal expansion was detected in the CD4+ T cell repertoire of Susac syndrome patients.

Worth noting for this clonotype: Its antigen specificity is not known. Base quality data are lacking; no much larger clone is found one base away.

According to the germline V gene, CDR1 reads SGHTA and CDR2 reads FQGNSA. V sheds 4 bases and J sheds 5 bases, leaving 11 bases between their ends. Inclusive of the bounding cysteine and phenylalanine, the CDR3 is 13 residues long. The only DNA kept is the CDR3, 39 bases in frame from the first base. RNA was extracted with the RNeasy kit and roughly 0.45 to 1 ug was reverse transcribed using random hexamers. TCR beta CDR3 regions were amplified with the immunoSEQ multiplex PCR assay covering 54 Vbeta and 13 Jbeta segments. PCR amplification bias was corrected by using a synthetic template baseline for primer optimization and computational correction. Per the authors' processing: Reads were annotated to V, D and J genes according to IMGT and were analyzed with immunoSEQ Analyzer, with only productive sequences retained. Clonality was computed as one minus Shannon entropy normalized by log2 of the number of productive unique sequences. For each patient and control, public and private clones were evaluated within the 100 most prevalent clones. Clones were defined as Susac-specific if absent from the healthy and MS cohorts, from approximately 1,100 published viral clones and from other ImmuneACCESS disease sequences. Starting from the raw public reads, TCRdb applied fastp trimming at Q25, assembled clones with MiXCR and retained in-frame beta chains. Every entry covers one CDR3 protein and lists the most common genes and DNA from its rows. TCRdb's processing, not the study's, gives the V and J calls here. The sample profile shows 110,000 to 150,000 distinct CDR3 sequences; under 97% of them were found once. The ten largest clonotypes hold 0.075% to 0.09% of the sample.

Peripheral blood CD8+ and CD4+ T cells from healthy donors, Susac syndrome patients and multiple sclerosis patients were profiled by high-throughput TCR beta sequencing. The Susac syndrome patients fulfilled recently defined diagnostic criteria for definite or probable disease. Bulk CD8+ and CD4+ T cells were purified magnetically by negative isolation, whereas CD8+ TEMRA cells were enriched by FACS. Blood was collected in EDTA tubes and processed within 24 hours, with PBMCs isolated through density gradient centrifugation. PBMCs intended for TCR sequencing were frozen in liquid nitrogen and were later thawed in a 37 degrees C water bath. The sorted or isolated CD4+, CD8+ and CD8+ TEMRA cells had a purity of 90% or higher.

The clonotype originates from a human donor with Susac syndrome. Sequencing was carried out using CD4+ T cells from PBMCs. Recombination connected TRBV7-2 to TRBJ1-1, with no reliable assignment of the D segment. CDR3 region: CASSSFRGTEAFF. The nucleotide sequence reads TGTGCCAGCAGCTCGTTCCGCGGGACTGAAGCTTTCTTT.